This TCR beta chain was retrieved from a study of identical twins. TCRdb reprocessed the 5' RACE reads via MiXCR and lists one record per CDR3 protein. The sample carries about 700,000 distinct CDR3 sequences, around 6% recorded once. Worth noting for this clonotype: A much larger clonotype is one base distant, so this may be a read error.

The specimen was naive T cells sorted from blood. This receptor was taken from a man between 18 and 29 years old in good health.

CDR3 in amino acids: CSVTKNTEAFF. The CDR3 DNA reads as TGCAGCGTTACAAAGAACACTGAAGCTTTCTTT. The chain employs TRBV29-1 and TRBJ1-1; D is undetermined. The CDR3 sequence is 11 residues long. The V and J ends lost 5 bases and 1 base respectively, with 5 bases between them. Per the germline V gene, CDR1 is SQVTM and CDR2 is ANQGSEA.